This TCR beta chain was sequenced in a study of blood T cell repertoires in COVID-19 (dated by TCRdb to 2019 to 2021). For the wider study: The collaborator samples originated in the United States, Italy and Spain and spanned the acute and convalescent phases of COVID-19. The dataset comprised deeply sampled blood TCRbeta repertoires from subjects exposed to, actively infected with, or recovered from COVID-19. Samples were obtained from the ongoing ImmuneRACE study (first 160 participants) and from 950 to 1,500 subjects provided by 6 global collaborators. The material from the prospective study consisted of cDNA or gDNA derived from T cells, B-cell-depleted T cells, or PBMCs. Where HLA class I and class II types were available, the types were taken from metadata supplied by the sample provider, not from assay-based typing. Sample metadata almost always included a de-identified subject ID, COVID-19 status, age in years and sex. The repertoires were released in a freely available public database intended as a resource for research on the immune response to SARS-CoV-2. The paper's findings and limits, for the study overall: The quantity of clinical and demographic metadata differed by source and by participant and was supplied without curation.

The immunoSEQ Assay, a bias-controlled multiplex PCR, was used to amplify TCRbeta CDR3 regions from genomic DNA. Per the original workflow: The number of nucleated cells in each sample was estimated from the amplification of reference gene primers within the assay. To quantify the absolute abundance of each unique TCRbeta CDR3 rearrangement, sequence reads were collapsed and filtered. For each sample, productive Simpson clonality was calculated as the square root of Simpson's diversity index across productive rearrangements. This immuneACCESS table, as held by TCRdb, lists in-frame sequences with V and J called but not all clones. Of the missing ones, under half trace to an unresolved V gene in checked studies; the others have no known cause. V and J calls and clone size are given by that table; D and trimming were obtained from the DNA. For this sample there are roughly 280,000 clones; around 89% appear just once. The ten largest make up roughly 4% of the sample.

According to the germline V gene, CDR1 reads MDHEN and CDR2 reads SYDVKM. The cysteine opens and the phenylalanine closes a CDR3 of 14 amino acids. CDR3 DNA only is kept here, 42 bases in frame from base 1. The trim is 7 bases for V and 0 bases for J, with a gap of 10 bases between the germline ends. Participants in the prospective study were enrolled through a virtual design, were aged about 18 to 100 years, and lived in approximately 25 United States geographic areas. To assign participants to cohorts, the prospective study relied on clinical history that participants themselves reported in a screening survey and a study questionnaire. In the prospective study, mobile phlebotomists collected whole blood, serum and a nasopharyngeal or oropharyngeal swab from each participant. Additional blood draws and questionnaires over an approximately 2-month period could optionally be provided by prospective study participants. Blood samples from the prospective study were shipped frozen or at room temperature prior to DNA extraction.

Worth noting for this clone: This clone's antigen is unknown. No base qualities exist here, and no much larger clone lies one base off it.

The sequenced sample consisted of PBMCs or T cells enriched from blood (not recorded which). The sequence is built from TRBV28 and TRBJ1-3; 5 matching bases give a weak D call of TRBD1. The receptor comes from a woman between 25 and 40 years old with acute COVID-19. The nucleotide sequence reads TGTGCCAGCAAGAAGACAGACTCTGGAAACACCATATATTTT. It encodes CASKKTDSGNTIYF.